Detailed here is one T cell receptor beta chain. One end of the junction fails to match germline, which may point to a read error. The germline V gene has CDR1 SSHAT and CDR2 FNYEAQ (reference sequence). The CDR3 runs 15 residues. The sample is drawn from a study of cytomegalovirus exposure and HLA in healthy donors. PCR employed 60 Vbeta and 13 Jbeta primers. Here immunoSEQ multiplex PCR was the method, and the copy in TCRdb shows in-frame clones only, minus some. Of 90,000 to 120,000 clones in the sample, 60% to 80% are singletons; the top ten hold roughly 2.1%. This receptor was obtained from a man aged 18 to 35 in good health and CMV-seronegative. The chain has TRBV7-7 and TRBJ1-6; TRBD1 aligns across 12 bases. The sequencing input was PBMCs. The CDR3 nucleotides read TGTGCTAGCAGCCCGGGACAGGGGGCGGCTTCACCCCTCCACTTT. This sequence encodes CASSPGQGAASPLHF.